This TCR beta chain was retrieved from a study of T cell responses to AZD1222 COVID-19 vaccine. Overall study context: Pooled together were second doses at about 4 or about 12 weeks. Broader study findings: Among AZD1222 vaccinees, only five to seven were seropositive at baseline. Unmutated regions of variants are reportedly targeted by nearly half of spike-specific TCRs.

Concerning this clone: Its antigen is unknown.

Measured with immunoSEQ multiplex PCR; TCRdb has only the in-frame clones, and not every one. The sample consists of about 160,000 clones, 90% to 95% of them appearing once. The TCR was taken from an adult in good health. The sequencing here drew on peripheral blood, taken on day 0 of AZD1222 vaccination.

CDR3 DNA sequence: TGCGCCAGCAGTGAGGGCAGGGCGAACTATGGCTACACCTTC. Translated: CASSEGRANYGYTF. V gene TRBV10-2 combines with J gene TRBJ1-2; D is perhaps TRBD1 (5 bases). Per germline, CDR1 WSHSY and CDR2 SAAADI. The CDR3 loop spans 14 amino acids. The germline V and J ends were trimmed by 2 bases and 2 bases, with 9 bases remaining between them.